The clone carrying this T cell receptor (beta chain) was seen repeatedly, ten times or more. MiXCR was run by TCRdb on the 5' RACE reads, yielding one entry per CDR3 protein. Among 150,000 to 200,000 distinct CDR3 sequences listed, roughly 18% were seen once. The length of the CDR3 is 16 residues. Germline CDR1 is LGHNA and CDR2 is YNFKEQ. Trimming took 0 bases from V and 1 from J; bases not matched to a gene: 4. This sample stems from a study of CD8 T cells in ankylosing spondylitis. The sample taken for sequencing was blood, either unsorted or a sorted T cell fraction (not recorded which). J is TRBJ2-3 and V is TRBV4-2; 7 bases are a match to TRBD2. The TCR comes from a male donor between 10 and 30 years old with ankylosing spondylitis or in good health (not recorded which). The CDR3 DNA follows: TGTGCCAGCAGCCAAGAATGGACTAGAGGCACAGATACGCAGTATTTT. Amino acids: CASSQEWTRGTDTQYF.